The clone carrying this T cell receptor beta chain has just a few counts. Its antigen remains unidentified. Germline-derived CDR1 and CDR2 are MDHEN and SYDVKM. V trimming: 5 bases; J trimming: 7 bases; junction bases outside the gene matches: 6. This CDR3 is 14 amino acids long. Every bit of the isolated RNA underwent reverse transcription, so sequencing read expressed TCRB transcripts. Repertoires were generated with immunoSEQ multiplex PCR, while TCRdb's copy carries only in-frame clones and drops some. The sample consists of approximately 150,000 clones, 9% of them appearing once. The source of the sample is a study of beta chain features in type 1 diabetes. Regarding the study as a whole: At VDJ recombination sites, type 1 diabetes patients had fewer insertions and more deleted nucleotides. Within each of all four CD4+ subsets, Type 1 diabetes patients had TCRB CDR3s that were moderately but significantly shorter. A closer apparent resemblance between naive, central memory and Treg TCRB repertoires was seen in patients than in healthy donors. Highly expressing activated T cells could be over-counted with a cDNA template.

Every donor had blood drawn once into heparin, roughly 110 mL on average. Specimen: central memory CD4+ T cells from blood. V usage is TRBV28 and J usage is TRBJ2-4, with 9 bases matching TRBD1. This clonotype was obtained from a man aged 30 to 39 with type 1 diabetes. The DNA for the CDR3 is TGTGCCAGCAGTGTCGGGACAGGGAAGAACATTCAGTACTTC. Its translation is CASSVGTGKNIQYF.